The 26 T cell receptor beta chains presented below share a single source sample, sequenced in a study of T-cell reconstitution after alpha-beta-depleted transplantation in children. Molecular barcoding with unique molecular identifiers was used for the TCRbeta library. TCRdb re-derived calls from the PCR reads in MiXCR, one entry per CDR3 protein. This repertoire shows about 98,000 distinct CDR3 sequences, roughly a quarter found once; its top ten account for roughly a fifth. Sequencing used PBMCs, obtained before TCRalphabeta/CD19-depleted stem cell transplant. The receptors were sampled from a boy younger than 10 with acute lymphoblastic leukemia, due to receive a stem cell transplant.

This clonotype appeared a few times. The rearrangement links TRBV4-1 to TRBJ2-3; TRBD1 matches at 7 bases. V dropped 8 bases and J dropped 2; count of bases not matched to a gene: 10. This CDR3 comprises 15 residues. Germline V CDR1 and CDR2: MGHRA, YSYEKL. The CDR3 reads CASQLRQGDTDTQYF. CDR3 DNA: TGCGCCAGCCAGCTCCGACAGGGTGACACAGATACGCAGTATTTT.

This clonotype has a count of ten or more. This chain links TRBV27 with TRBJ2-3; D uncertain. V was cut by 7 bases and J by 2 bases, with 13 bases left in between. Germline CDR1 is MNHEY and CDR2 is SMNVEV (reference sequence). The CDR3 spans 14 residues. CDR3 coding DNA: TGTGCCAGCACCGTGGGCGGATTCACAGATACGCAGTATTTT. As protein: CASTVGGFTDTQYF.

This clonotype has at least ten counts. The V gene is TRBV7-8, the J gene TRBJ1-5, with TRBD1 identical over 9 bases. The CDR3 covers 16 residues. The V and J ends lost 5 bases and 2 bases, in that order; junction bases with no gene match: 7. Germline V gives CDR1 SGHVS, CDR2 FQNEAQ. CDR3 amino acids: CASSPLQGARNQPQHF. The CDR3 bases are TGTGCCAGCAGCCCCTTACAGGGGGCTCGCAATCAGCCCCAGCATTTT.

With regard to this clonotype: The germline gene is not matched at one end of the junction; a read error may be the cause. V and J are TRBV10-2 and TRBJ1-5; D remains ambiguous. Germline V lookup: CDR1 WSHSY, CDR2 SAAADI. The length of the CDR3 is 13 residues. CDR3 sequence reads: CASSARSNHPQHF. The CDR3, as DNA: TGCGCCAGCAGTGCCCGGAGCAATCATCCCCAGCATTTT.

The chain couples TRBV5-1 to TRBJ1-1; a possible D gene is TRBD1 (5 bases). The germline V gene has CDR1 SGHRS and CDR2 YFSETQ. V lost 0 bases and J 1 base, leaving 13 bases between the germline ends. There are 16 residues in the CDR3. In nucleotides, the CDR3 is TGCGCCAGCAGCTTGGGCGGGGCAGCTAGGAACACTGAAGCTTTCTTT. This translates into CASSLGGAARNTEAFF.

This clonotype was picked up many times. J is TRBJ1-1 and V is TRBV29-1; TRBD1 agrees at 7 bases. This CDR3 is built from 13 residues. Germline V lookup: CDR1 SQVTM, CDR2 ANQGSEA. J gave up 1 base and V 6 bases, and 5 bases lay outside the gene matches. CDR3 nucleotides: TGCAGCGTCCAAGGGGGCGCGAACACTGAAGCTTTCTTT. Translating it yields CSVQGGANTEAFF.

The chain recombines TRBV19 with TRBJ2-3, with D perhaps matching TRBD1 or TRBD2 (6 bases each). Germline-derived CDR1 and CDR2 are LNHDA and SQIVND (reference sequence). The CDR3 sequence is 16 residues long. The V end lost 3 bases, the J end lost 0 bases, and 13 bases lay between the germline ends. The CDR3 nucleotides read TGTGCCAGTAGTATGGGGGGCCTCGCTAGCACAGATACGCAGTATTTT. As protein: CASSMGGLASTDTQYF.

The table lists this clonotype with a few counts. The rearrangement links TRBV6-5 to TRBJ1-1; 7 bases map to TRBD1. The germline gives CDR1 MNHEY, CDR2 SVGAGI. The CDR3 runs 15 residues. V lost 5 bases and J lost 3; bases outside the gene matches: 9. The CDR3: CASSRLDRAYTEAFF. The DNA of the CDR3 is TGTGCCAGCAGTCGACTCGACAGGGCGTACACTGAAGCTTTCTTT.

This clonotype came up a few times. The V call is TRBV30, the J call TRBJ2-1; tentatively, D is TRBD2 (6 bases). The CDR3 has 11 residues. Germline CDR1 is GTSNPN and CDR2 is SVGIG (reference sequence). CDR3 sequence reads: CGAEGPGEQFF. The CDR3 nucleotides read TGTGGGGCGGAGGGGCCGGGTGAGCAGTTCTTC.

J is TRBJ2-5 and V is TRBV24-1, with D perhaps TRBD1 (5 bases). This CDR3 spans 16 amino acids. Trimming left V 1 base short and J 5 bases short, with 16 bases between. Germline assignment: CDR1 KGHDR and CDR2 SFDVKD. Written as DNA, the CDR3 is TGTGCCACCAGTGATTTCACAAGTACAGGCCGGGAGACCCAGTACTTC. Translation: CATSDFTSTGRETQYF.

This chain links TRBV5-1 with TRBJ2-1; a possible D gene is TRBD1 (6 bases). Germline assignment: CDR1 SGHRS and CDR2 YFSETQ. This CDR3 contains 15 residues. The V and J ends lost 3 bases and 5 bases respectively, with 15 bases between them. For the CDR3, the DNA is TGCGCCAGCAGCTCCCGTGCCGGGACAAACAATGAGCAGTTCTTC. Translation: CASSSRAGTNNEQFF.

The rearrangement joins TRBV12-3 or TRBV12-4 to TRBJ1-3; D perhaps matches TRBD1 (6 bases). This CDR3 region has 15 residues. The V end was cut by 5 bases, the J end by 4 bases, with 15 bases between. The CDR3: CASSPQATGGNTIYF. The CDR3 DNA reads as TGTGCCAGCAGTCCGCAGGCGACAGGAGGAAACACCATATATTTT.

CDR3 residues: CASSLQGALGQPQHF. The DNA of the CDR3 is TGTGCCAGCAGTTTGCAGGGGGCGCTTGGTCAGCCCCAGCATTTT. The V call is TRBV28, the J call TRBJ1-5; 8 nucleotides agree with TRBD1. J was trimmed by 6 bases and V by 3 bases; bases with no gene match: 7. The V gene's germline CDR1 is MDHEN and CDR2 SYDVKM. This CDR3 has 15 amino acids.

The chain links TRBV14 to TRBJ2-1; 13 bases align to TRBD2. The germline CDR1 and CDR2 sequences are SGHDN and FVKESK. The CDR3 consists of 15 residues. Trimming removed 3 bases from V and 7 bases from J; junction bases left unmatched: 3. Here the CDR3 reads CASSQWTSGRNEQFF. The CDR3 DNA reads as TGTGCCAGCAGCCAGTGGACTAGCGGGAGAAATGAGCAGTTCTTC.

This clonotype appeared many times. The CDR3 nucleotides are TGTGCCAGCAGCCTGGGACCGGCGCTTTCACCCCTCCACTTT. As protein: CASSLGPALSPLHF. The chain employs TRBV5-5 and TRBJ1-6, with D possibly being TRBD1 (5 bases). Germline values: CDR1 SGHKS, CDR2 YYEKEE (reference sequence). Trimming left V 4 bases short and J 9 bases short, with 14 bases between. CDR3 length: 14 amino acids.

This clonotype was counted at least ten times. This chain uses TRBV12-3 or TRBV12-4 with TRBJ1-1, with a weak D call TRBD1 (5 bases). V lost 7 bases, J lost 1 base, and 19 bases lay in between. This CDR3 is 16 amino acids long. The CDR3 spells CASIQGRYLSNTEAFF. The CDR3 coding sequence is TGTGCCAGCATTCAGGGTAGATATCTCTCGAACACTGAAGCTTTCTTT.

The table lists this clonotype with a few counts. This rearrangement joins TRBV5-1 to TRBJ2-5; 7 nucleotides match TRBD2. CDR3 length: 16 residues. J gave up 5 bases and V 0 bases, and 10 bases lay outside the gene matches. The germline V gene has CDR1 SGHRS and CDR2 YFSETQ. This chain's CDR3 is CASSLEASGGWETQYF. CDR3 nucleotide sequence: TGCGCCAGCAGCTTGGAGGCTAGCGGAGGGTGGGAGACCCAGTACTTC.

The sample holds a few counts of this clonotype. The gene calls are TRBV4-3 and TRBJ2-6; tentative D call: TRBD2 (5 bases). V was shortened by 2 bases and J by 0 bases, with 8 bases between the two germline ends. CDR1 is LGHNA and CDR2 is YSLEER in the germline V gene. This CDR3 is built from 16 residues. The DNA for the CDR3 is TGCGCCAGCAGCCAAAGCAGCGGCTCTGGGGCCAACGTCCTGACTTTC. It encodes CASSQSSGSGANVLTF.

This chain joins TRBV7-2 and TRBJ2-4; TRBD1 matches at 8 bases. After removal of 5 bases from V and 5 bases from J, the junction contained 5 bases not matched to a gene. This CDR3 spans 14 amino acids. Per germline, CDR1 SGHTA and CDR2 FQGNSA. CDR3 protein: CASSTRQGQNIQYF. In DNA form, the CDR3 reads TGTGCCAGCAGCACCCGACAGGGGCAAAACATTCAGTACTTC.

This clonotype was seen repeatedly, ten times or more. V is TRBV20-1 and J is TRBJ1-4, with no clear D. The CDR3 spans 13 residues. V lost 0 bases to trimming and J lost 8 bases, with 10 bases between them. Germline-derived CDR1 and CDR2 are DFQATT and SNEGSKA (reference sequence). The CDR3 nucleotides are TGCAGTGCTAGAGATGCTGCAGCGGAAAAACTGTTTTTT. Encoded protein: CSARDAAAEKLFF.

This chain joins TRBV4-2 and TRBJ1-2; 7 bases are a match to TRBD1. This CDR3 has 15 amino acids. CDR1 is LGHNA and CDR2 is YNFKEQ in the germline V gene. Trimming cost V 3 bases and J 3 bases; bases outside gene matches: 7. This chain's CDR3 is CASSHAGGVDYGYTF. The CDR3 DNA is TGTGCCAGCAGCCATGCAGGGGGAGTTGACTATGGCTACACCTTC.

This chain links TRBV9 with TRBJ1-6, with D possibly being TRBD1 (5 bases). Trimming left V 0 bases short and J 2 bases short, with 12 bases between. Germline CDR1 is SGDLS and CDR2 is YYNGEE. The CDR3 totals 17 residues. CDR3 in amino acids: CASSVASGDPYNSPLHF. Here the CDR3 DNA reads TGTGCCAGCAGCGTAGCTTCGGGGGACCCCTATAATTCACCCCTCCACTTT.

The CDR3 DNA is TGCAGTGCTAGAGATCTCGTCAGCTTCTACAATGAGCAGTTCTTC. The encoded protein is CSARDLVSFYNEQFF. This chain connects TRBV20-1 to TRBJ2-1; D uncertain. The CDR3 consists of 15 residues. The V end was cut by 0 bases, the J end by 3 bases, with 12 bases between. Germline V gene lookup returns CDR1 DFQATT and CDR2 SNEGSKA (reference sequence).

This clonotype was counted between two and nine times. The rearrangement links TRBV20-1 to TRBJ2-1; 7 nucleotides align to TRBD2. Unmatched junction bases numbered 15, after V lost 5 bases and J lost 8 bases. This CDR3 is built from 15 residues. Germline V lookup: CDR1 DFQATT, CDR2 SNEGSKA (reference sequence). The CDR3 DNA reads TGCAGTGCTGAGGACGGGACTAAACTCCCCCATGAGCAGTTCTTC. Amino acid sequence: CSAEDGTKLPHEQFF.

The CDR3 DNA follows: TGTGCCAGCAGCTTAGGGACAGGGTTAAATAGCAATCAGCCCCAGCATTTT. Translation gives CASSLGTGLNSNQPQHF. The chain uses TRBV7-8 and TRBJ1-5; TRBD1 matches 8 bases. The length of the CDR3 is 17 residues. With V trimmed by 1 base and J by 0 bases, 5 bases remained unmatched. The germline CDR1 and CDR2 sequences are SGHVS and FQNEAQ.

J is TRBJ2-7 and V is TRBV28, with 7 bases lining up with TRBD1. The CDR3 sequence is 14 residues long. The junction had 5 bases not matched to a gene; V was cut back by 4 bases and J by 2 bases. Germline CDR1 is MDHEN and CDR2 is SYDVKM. Here the CDR3 reads CASSSGQLPYEQYF. The CDR3 DNA sequence: TGTGCCAGCAGTTCGGGACAGCTACCCTACGAGCAGTACTTC.